The clone carrying this T cell receptor beta chain appeared once. Its antigen is still unknown. Sequencing used immunoSEQ multiplex PCR; TCRdb keeps in-frame clones, though not all of them. Of tens of thousands of clones in the sample, 80% were seen once. The time point here: week 11, during vaccination. Vaccine doses each comprised 300 ug of mutant IDH1 20-mer peptide, with topical imiquimod. This record comes from a study of a mutant IDH1 vaccine in newly diagnosed glioma. On the study more broadly: Vaccine dosing followed radiotherapy by 4-6 weeks, or accompanied temozolomide cycles. Earlier therapy was either radiotherapy, temozolomide, or both, and most got both.

In germline, CDR1 is SGDLS, CDR2 YYNGEE. Trimming cost V 0 bases and J 6 bases, with 15 bases left between them. The CDR3 consists of 15 residues. Study results and limitations: Induction of immune responses by the vaccine occurred in 85% to 95% of patients.

This specimen was PBMCs, taken from a glioma patient whose treatment included an IDH1 peptide vaccine. The sequence derives from a man in his fifties or sixties with glioma. V and J are TRBV9 and TRBJ1-1, with no clear D. CDR3 nucleotide sequence: TGTGCCAGCAGCGTAGTAGGGCTACCCGGCGCTGAAGCTTTCTTT. This encodes CASSVVGLPGAEAFF.